This T cell receptor beta chain stems from a study of vaccination and CD4 T cells after COVID-19. On the study more broadly: Post-COVID samples had a sampling time that fell a median about 100 days after diagnosis (range 35 to 161). The stimulus for the cells was overlapping spike peptides derived from SARS-CoV-2, HCoV-NL63, HCoV-OC43 and HCoV-229E.

Points on this clonotype: The target antigen is unknown.

The V and J ends lost 6 bases and 3 bases respectively, with 15 bases between them. CDR1 and CDR2 (germline): DFQATT, SNEGSKA (reference sequence). This CDR3 is 13 amino acids long. Treatment given: approximately 11-day PBMC culture with coronavirus spike peptide pools or control peptides (ViraFEST assay). Study conclusions and caveats: For convalescent patients, 304 of the 307 vaccine-specific clones analyzed were classified as spike mono-reactive.

An Oncomine TCR Beta short-read assay was used to sequence the DNA from cultured CD4+ T cells. TCRdb reanalysed the PCR reads using MiXCR and keeps one entry per CDR3 protein. The table shows a few thousand distinct CDR3 sequences, with 45% to 60% occurring only once. The source of this sequence is a human donor who had recovered from COVID-19. Sequenced sample: CD4+ T cells from blood, cultured in vitro. This sequence joins TRBV20-1 and TRBJ2-7; D is tentatively TRBD1 or TRBD2 (5 bases each). The CDR3 region has the DNA TGCAGTGCCTCGAGGGTGAGGGGCTACGAGCAGTACTTC. It encodes CSASRVRGYEQYF.